This TCR beta chain was sequenced during a study of blood T cells in healthy people across ages. Study-wide findings and caveats: Getting older went along with TCR beta diversity per million T cells dropping roughly linearly.

There are 16 residues in the CDR3. The V and J ends lost 1 base and 2 bases, in that order; junction bases with no gene match: 3. Germline values: CDR1 LGHNA, CDR2 YNFKEQ. For the second PCR, which ran for about 6 to 12 cycles, a sample-barcoded 5' primer and a J-beta primer mix were used. MiXCR was run by TCRdb on the 5' RACE reads, yielding one entry per CDR3 protein. This sample has more than 650,000 distinct CDR3 sequences, with 25% to 30% found just once. Comment on this clonotype: Its antigen is still unknown.

Another study also made use of these data, one on T cells of mothers and their children. This second report adds: A slight, non-significant increase in overlap was found for related mother-child pairs relative to unrelated pairs.

V usage is TRBV4-2 and J usage is TRBJ2-3; 10 nucleotides align to TRBD1. This clonotype originated in a boy between 10 and 17 years old in good health. The sequenced sample consisted of blood. The CDR3 region is CASSQGQGANTDTQYF. The CDR3 region has the DNA TGTGCCAGCAGCCAAGGACAGGGGGCGAACACAGATACGCAGTATTTT.